This entry lists 17 T cell receptor beta chains sequenced from one sample in a study of cytomegalovirus exposure and HLA in healthy donors. The PCR employed 60 Vbeta primers together with 13 Jbeta primers. Clones were sequenced by immunoSEQ multiplex PCR, and TCRdb holds only the in-frame ones, with some missing. The profile shows 150,000 to 190,000 clones, approximately 81% of them singletons. Material: PBMCs. The receptors derive from a man between 18 and 29 years old in good health and CMV-seronegative.

The rearrangement links TRBV18 to TRBJ2-1, with TRBD2 as a possible D gene (5 bases). The CDR3 has 15 residues. Germline V CDR1 and CDR2: KGHSH, LQKENI. The V and J ends lost 3 bases and 3 bases respectively, with 12 bases between them. The CDR3 nucleotides read TGTGCCAGCTCACCCGGGGAGTCCGTCTACAATGAGCAGTTCTTC. This encodes CASSPGESVYNEQFF. The complete variable domain, with remaining parts taken from reference TRBV18 and TRBJ2-1, reads NAGVMQNPRHLVRRRGQEARLRCSPMKGHSHVYWYRQLPEEGLKFMVYLQKENIIDESGMPKERFSAEFPKEGPSILRIQQVVRGDSAAYFCASSPGESVYNEQFFGPGTRLTVL.

This clone was seen just once. The chain is built from TRBV7-2 and TRBJ2-3; 8 positions match TRBD1. The CDR3 is 14 residues long. Unmatched junction bases numbered 5, after V lost 5 bases and J lost 4 bases. CDR1 SGHTA and CDR2 FQGNSA come from the germline V gene. CDR3 bases: TGTGCCAGCAGCCAAGGACAGGGATCAGATACGCAGTATTTT. Its translation: CASSQGQGSDTQYF.

As DNA, the CDR3 is TGCAGTGCTAGAGTCACCTACGAGCAGTACTTC. Translated: CSARVTYEQYF. The V call is TRBV20-1, the J call TRBJ2-7; D is undetermined. Germline loops: CDR1 DFQATT, CDR2 SNEGSKA (reference sequence). Trimming removed 1 base from V and 2 bases from J, with 3 bases in between. The CDR3 has 11 amino acids.

The rearrangement uses TRBV5-6 and TRBJ2-7; possibly TRBD1 for D (5 bases). The CDR3 has 15 amino acids. V lost 0 bases, J lost 1 base, and 11 bases lay in between. In germline, CDR1 is SGHDT, CDR2 YYEEEE. For the CDR3, the DNA is TGTGCCAGCAGCTTGGCAGGGTGGTCGTCCTACGAGCAGTACTTC. Translating gives CASSLAGWSSYEQYF.

The V gene is TRBV5-5, the J gene TRBJ1-1; 9 bases align to TRBD1. The CDR3 extends over 14 amino acids. With 6 bases clipped from V and 5 bases from J, the junction kept 8 bases outside the gene matches. Germline lookup yields CDR1 SGHKS and CDR2 YYEKEE (reference sequence). This CDR3 is CASKIRTGATEAFF. CDR3 DNA: TGTGCCAGCAAGATCAGGACAGGGGCAACTGAAGCTTTCTTT.

The V gene is TRBV4-1, the J gene TRBJ2-3; a possible D gene is TRBD2 (6 bases). V lost 10 bases and J lost 5, with 19 bases in between. Germline V lookup: CDR1 MGHRA, CDR2 YSYEKL. This CDR3 comprises 14 residues. The CDR3 DNA reads as TGCGCCACGGGGACTGGCGGTGTTGTAGATACGCAGTATTTT. Amino acids: CATGTGGVVDTQYF.

The rearrangement joins TRBV5-1 to TRBJ2-2, with 7 nucleotides matching TRBD1. CDR3 length: 14 residues. After removal of 4 bases from V and 3 bases from J, the junction contained 3 bases not matched to a gene. Germline V lookup: CDR1 SGHRS, CDR2 YFSETQ. Here the CDR3 reads CASSRQGDTGELFF. The CDR3 DNA reads TGCGCCAGCAGCAGACAGGGTGACACCGGGGAGCTGTTTTTT.

This clone showed up just a few times. V is TRBV5-1 and J is TRBJ2-3; 7 nucleotides line up with TRBD2. The CDR3 runs to 13 residues. V lost 6 bases and J lost 2; bases outside the gene matches: 3. Germline-derived CDR1 and CDR2 are SGHRS and YFSETQ. The DNA for the CDR3 is TGCGCCAGCACGCGGGGGAACACAGATACGCAGTATTTT. The encoded protein is CASTRGNTDTQYF.

J is TRBJ2-7 and V is TRBV7-6; 8 bases agree with TRBD2. Trimming cost V 4 bases and J 6 bases; bases outside gene matches: 8. The CDR3 has 14 residues. Germline V gives CDR1 SGHVS, CDR2 FNYEAQ. The CDR3 is CASSSGLDGAEQYF. CDR3 in DNA: TGTGCCAGCAGCTCGGGACTAGATGGGGCCGAGCAGTACTTC.

The chain recombines TRBV4-3 with TRBJ1-2; weak D call: TRBD1 (6 bases). The germline gives CDR1 LGHNA, CDR2 YSLEER. This CDR3 has 15 residues. Between the trimmed V and J ends, which lost 1 base and 8 bases, there was a span of 17 bases. The CDR3 loop reads CASSQGQALLGGYTF. CDR3 coding DNA: TGCGCCAGCAGCCAAGGACAGGCCCTTTTGGGAGGCTACACCTTC.

This chain connects TRBV6-4 to TRBJ2-1; TRBD2 matches at 9 bases. V shed 6 bases, J shed 5 bases, and the junction held 11 bases outside the gene matches. CDR1 and CDR2 from the germline V gene are MRHNA and SNTAGT. This CDR3 contains 16 residues. The CDR3, as DNA: TGTGCCAGCAGCATCACCGGGACTAGCATCCACAATGAGCAGTTCTTC. Translating it yields CASSITGTSIHNEQFF.

This rearrangement joins TRBV5-1 to TRBJ2-6; perhaps TRBD1 as D (6 bases). CDR3 length: 18 amino acids. The V end lost 0 bases, the J end lost 2 bases, and 15 bases lay between the germline ends. CDR1 and CDR2 (germline): SGHRS, YFSETQ. This CDR3 reads CASSLGNIQGTGANVLTF. CDR3 DNA: TGCGCCAGCAGCTTGGGGAATATACAGGGAACTGGGGCCAACGTCCTGACTTTC.

This clone was found once. The chain carries TRBV4-3 and TRBJ1-2, with D possibly being TRBD1 (6 bases). Trimming shortened V by 0 bases and J by 4 bases, and 15 bases separated the two germline ends. Germline CDR1 is LGHNA and CDR2 is YSLEER. The CDR3 totals 16 residues. CDR3 nucleotides: TGCGCCAGCAGCCAAGATCTAGGGGGGGCCGCCTATGGCTACACCTTC. It translates to CASSQDLGGAAYGYTF.

The chain couples TRBV27 to TRBJ1-2; D gene ambiguous. This CDR3 comprises 17 residues. Germline V gene sequence: CDR1 MNHEY, CDR2 SMNVEV (reference sequence). V lost 7 bases and J 4 bases, leaving 25 bases between the germline ends. This chain's CDR3 is CASTPDIMVAHRYGYTF. CDR3 sequence (DNA): TGTGCCAGCACTCCAGATATAATGGTGGCACATCGCTATGGCTACACCTTC.

The chain recombines TRBV10-3 with TRBJ1-4; 7 nucleotides match TRBD1. Trimming at V came to 8 bases and at J to 11 bases, leaving 11 bases not matched to a gene. The CDR3 runs 13 residues. Germline V gene data show CDR1 as ENHRY and CDR2 as SYGVKD. CDR3 protein: CAIADRDPNKLFF. The CDR3 DNA follows: TGTGCCATCGCCGACAGGGATCCTAATAAACTGTTTTTT.

This clone was seen once. The chain carries TRBV19 and TRBJ2-3, with 8 positions matching TRBD1. V was clipped by 6 bases and J by 6 bases; unmatched bases: 17. CDR1 and CDR2 (germline): LNHDA, SQIVND (reference sequence). This CDR3 spans 17 amino acids. The CDR3 nucleotides read TGTGCCAGTAGCCTCCGGTCCGACACAGGGGGTTCGGATACGCAGTATTTT. Residues: CASSLRSDTGGSDTQYF. Together with reference TRBV19 and TRBJ2-3, the CDR3 gives the full variable domain: DGGITQSPKYLFRKEGQNVTLSCEQNLNHDAMYWYRQDPGQGLRLIYYSQIVNDFQKGDIAEGYSVSREKKESFPLTVTSAQKNPTAFYLCASSLRSDTGGSDTQYFGPGTRLTVL.

About this clone itself: At the DNA level, this CDR3 is encoded by other sequences in the same sample as well. The gene calls are TRBV6-4 and TRBJ2-1; 8 bases map to TRBD2. V was clipped by 6 bases and J by 10 bases; unmatched bases: 11. Germline loops: CDR1 MRHNA, CDR2 SNTAGT. CDR3 length: 14 residues. Written as DNA, the CDR3 is TGTGCCAGCAGCCCGGGACTAGACCTCGGAGAGCAGTTCTTC. As protein: CASSPGLDLGEQFF.